A single count supports the clone carrying this TCR beta chain. V shed 1 base and J shed 2 bases, with 15 bases lying between them. CDR1 and CDR2 (germline): MDHEN, SYDVKM. This CDR3 is 18 amino acids long. The sample originates from a study of OX40 agonist ivuxolimab in advanced cancers. The repertoire was sequenced with immunoSEQ multiplex PCR; TCRdb's copy has only in-frame clones and lacks some. The sample contains some 19,000 clones, 70% to 90% of which appear only once. This receptor was obtained from an adult with an advanced solid tumor such as melanoma, head and neck, liver or kidney cancer. The J gene is TRBJ2-6, the V gene TRBV28; a weak D match, TRBD1 (6 bases). The sequencing used CD4+ or CD8+ T cells sorted from blood, collected in a trial of the OX40 agonist ivuxolimab. The CDR3 DNA follows: TGTGCCAGCAGTTTATACAACCTTGGGGGCACTGGGGCCAACGTCCTGACTTTC. Residues: CASSLYNLGGTGANVLTF.